This T cell receptor (beta chain) appears in the sequencing data of a study of a mutant IDH1 vaccine in newly diagnosed glioma. Study in general: Vaccination started 4-6 weeks after radiotherapy alone, or with temozolomide cycles.

Stated time point: week 35, safety follow-up. What each vaccine dose contained was 300 ug of mutant IDH1 20-mer peptide, accompanied by topical imiquimod. Profiled with immunoSEQ multiplex PCR; TCRdb holds only in-frame clones, not every one. The table shows tens of thousands of clones, with around 87% occurring only once. This clone was counted a single time. The antigen remains unidentified. The TCR comes from a man aged 30-40 years with glioma. The starting material was PBMCs, obtained from a glioma patient whose treatment included an IDH1 peptide vaccine.

The CDR3 DNA is TGTGCCAGCAGTTACTCTAGCGGACCAAGCTCTGGGGCCAACGTCCTGACTTTC. Encoded protein: CASSYSSGPSSGANVLTF. The rearrangement uses TRBV27 and TRBJ2-6; 7 nucleotides line up with TRBD2. The CDR3 extends over 18 amino acids. The germline V gene encodes CDR1 MNHEY and CDR2 SMNVEV (reference sequence). V shed 4 bases and J 0 bases; nucleotides not matched to a gene: 9.